Shown below are 13 T cell receptor beta chains from a single sample sequenced in a study of T-cell memory formation after mild COVID-19. TCRdb re-derived calls from the 5' RACE reads in MiXCR, one entry per CDR3 protein. Of approximately 300,000 distinct CDR3 sequences in the sample, roughly 15% are singletons; the top ten hold roughly 20%. Sequencing was carried out using PBMCs or a T cell subset sorted from them (not recorded which). The receptor set was obtained from a man aged 18 to 30 who had mild COVID-19 (a few samples of this study predate the infection). Cell type and time point are not known.

This clonotype was seen more than once but under ten times. V and J are TRBV5-1 and TRBJ2-2; D is ambiguous. The CDR3 is 14 amino acids. The ends were cut back, 1 base at V and 7 bases at J, with 11 bases in the middle. CDR1 and CDR2 from the germline V gene are SGHRS and YFSETQ. Here the CDR3 DNA reads TGCGCCAGCAGCTTGCTAGAGGCCAACGGGGAGCTGTTTTTT. Translated: CASSLLEANGELFF.

This clonotype was counted at least ten times. V is TRBV2 and J is TRBJ2-7; TRBD1 or TRBD2 may be the D gene (6 bases each). The CDR3 extends over 13 amino acids. Germline CDR1 SNHLY, CDR2 FYNNEI. V shed 6 bases and J shed 3 bases, with 12 bases lying between them. The CDR3 DNA is TGTGCCAGCAGGCGGGACATTTACTACGAGCAGTACGTC. This sequence encodes CASRRDIYYEQYV.

CDR3 region: CASISGTGGLTEQFF. DNA for the CDR3: TGTGCCAGCATCAGCGGGACAGGGGGCCTCACTGAGCAGTTCTTC. The chain has TRBV6-5 and TRBJ2-1; 12 bases line up with TRBD1. This CDR3 region has 15 residues. V lost 7 bases to trimming and J lost 9 bases; unmatched junction nucleotides: 10. The germline V gene has CDR1 MNHEY and CDR2 SVGAGI.

In this sample, this clonotype turned up a few times. The chain recombines TRBV7-3 with TRBJ2-1, with 9 nucleotides matching TRBD2. This CDR3 is 15 amino acids long. The V and J ends lost 5 bases and 3 bases, in that order; junction bases with no gene match: 5. From germline, CDR1 is SGHTA and CDR2 FQGTGA. The CDR3 DNA follows: TGTGCCAGCAGCCCGACAGCGGGGGGCTACAATGAGCAGTTCTTC. Its protein is CASSPTAGGYNEQFF. Full variable domain (rest looked up from reference TRBV7-3 and TRBJ2-1): GAGVSQTPSNKVTEKGKYVELRCDPISGHTALYWYRQSLGQGPEFLIYFQGTGAADDSGLPNDRFFAVRPEGSVSTLKIQRTERGDSAVYLCASSPTAGGYNEQFFGPGTRLTVL.

The chain joins TRBV5-1 to TRBJ2-3; D is undetermined. The germline V gene encodes CDR1 SGHRS and CDR2 YFSETQ. V was trimmed by 4 bases and J by 5 bases, leaving 17 bases between them. This CDR3 has 15 residues. The DNA of the CDR3 is TGCGCCAGCAGCCTAGGGTTAAGCTCAGTAGATACGCAGTATTTT. Its translation: CASSLGLSSVDTQYF.

This clonotype has a handful of counts. V gene TRBV12-3 or TRBV12-4 combines with J gene TRBJ2-1, with D unclear. The CDR3 runs to 15 residues. V lost 5 bases and J lost 0, with 11 bases in between. This chain's CDR3 is CASSINPGSYNEQFF. CDR3 sequence (DNA): TGTGCCAGCAGTATAAACCCTGGCTCCTACAATGAGCAGTTCTTC.

This chain links TRBV7-7 with TRBJ2-1, with 9 positions matching TRBD1. Germline V CDR1 and CDR2: SSHAT, FNYEAQ (reference sequence). CDR3 size: 15 residues. The V gene end was trimmed by 5 bases and the J gene end by 3 bases; junction bases not matched to a gene: 5. The CDR3 region is CASSPTGGIYNEQFF. CDR3 DNA sequence: TGTGCCAGCAGCCCGACAGGGGGTATCTACAATGAGCAGTTCTTC.

This clonotype occurred a few times. The chain carries TRBV7-9 and TRBJ2-1; D may be TRBD2 (5 bases). V shed 0 bases and J shed 6 bases, with 15 bases lying between them. The germline V gene encodes CDR1 SEHNR and CDR2 FQNEAQ (reference sequence). CDR3 length: 16 residues. The CDR3 DNA is TGTGCCAGCAGCTTAGCGCTTGGAGGTTTTCGCAATGAGCAGTTCTTC. This encodes CASSLALGGFRNEQFF.

The chain employs TRBV12-3 or TRBV12-4 and TRBJ1-1, with TRBD1 as a possible D gene (5 bases). Between the trimmed V and J ends, which lost 8 bases and 6 bases, there was a span of 16 bases. This CDR3 comprises 13 residues. The CDR3 reads CASLTRGGSEAFF. Written as DNA, the CDR3 is TGTGCCAGCCTGACCCGCGGGGGTTCTGAAGCTTTCTTT.

In this sample, this clonotype turned up once. This chain joins TRBV6-6 and TRBJ2-2; 9 bases align to TRBD1. This CDR3 has 14 residues. V was pared by 6 bases and J by 5 bases, with 4 bases of the junction left unmatched. Germline V lookup: CDR1 MNHNY, CDR2 SVGAGI (reference sequence). The DNA for the CDR3 is TGTGCCAGCAGACGACAGGGGGGTACCGGGGAGCTGTTTTTT. Translating gives CASRRQGGTGELFF.

V is TRBV4-1 and J is TRBJ2-7; weak D call: TRBD2 (5 bases). The length of the CDR3 is 15 residues. Germline V gene data show CDR1 as MGHRA and CDR2 as YSYEKL. The V end lost 4 bases, the J end lost 4 bases, and 17 bases lay between the germline ends. Written as DNA, the CDR3 is TGCGCCAGCAGCCGGGGTCGGGGAGATACTTACGAGCAGTACGTC. Translation: CASSRGRGDTYEQYV.

In its sample, this clonotype was seen a few times. This chain uses TRBV7-2 with TRBJ2-5, with 7 positions matching TRBD1. This CDR3 comprises 17 residues. The V segment lost 3 bases and the J segment 4 bases; nucleotides outside the gene matches: 14. CDR1 and CDR2 from the germline V gene are SGHTA and FQGNSA. CDR3 in DNA: TGTGCCAGCAGCTTCCCTATGGCACGACAGGGCCGAGAGACCCAGTACTTC. Translation gives CASSFPMARQGRETQYF. The complete variable domain, with remaining parts taken from reference TRBV7-2 and TRBJ2-5, reads GAGVSQSPSNKVTEKGKDVELRCDPISGHTALYWYRQSLGQGLEFLIYFQGNSAPDKSGLPSDRFSAERTGGSVSTLTIQRTQQEDSAVYLCASSFPMARQGRETQYFGPGTRLLVL.

This clonotype was seen more than once but under ten times. The chain is built from TRBV9 and TRBJ2-5, with 8 positions matching TRBD2. With 4 bases clipped from V and 4 bases from J, the junction kept 9 bases outside the gene matches. The CDR3 is 15 amino acids. CDR1 is SGDLS, CDR2 YYNGEE, per germline. CDR3 amino acids: CASSPIGGAGETQYF. The DNA of the CDR3 is TGTGCCAGCAGCCCTATCGGGGGGGCCGGAGAGACCCAGTACTTC.